This T cell receptor beta chain stems from a study of T cell changes during pregnancy in multiple sclerosis. Sequencing was performed with immunoSEQ multiplex PCR; in TCRdb, only in-frame clones are kept and a portion is missing. The sample consists of under 95,000 clones, just over 90% of them appearing once. Trimming cost V 6 bases and J 2 bases, with 8 bases left between them. The germline CDR1 and CDR2 sequences are SGHRS and YFSETQ. The CDR3 is 13 residues long. This rearrangement joins TRBV5-1 to TRBJ2-2, with TRBD2 as a possible D gene (5 bases). This receptor was taken from a female donor in good health, enrolled as a control in a pregnancy study. The sample was peripheral blood, taken in the second trimester of pregnancy. The chain's CDR3 is CASMASNTGELFF. CDR3 nucleotides: TGCGCCAGCATGGCTAGCAACACCGGGGAGCTGTTTTTT.